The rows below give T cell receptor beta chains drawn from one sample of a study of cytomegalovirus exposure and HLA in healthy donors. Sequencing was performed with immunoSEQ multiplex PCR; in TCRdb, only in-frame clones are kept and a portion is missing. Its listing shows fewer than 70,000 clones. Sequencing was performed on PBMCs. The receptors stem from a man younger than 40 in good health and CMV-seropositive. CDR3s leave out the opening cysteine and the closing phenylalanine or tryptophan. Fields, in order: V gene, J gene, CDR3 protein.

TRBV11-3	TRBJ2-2	ASSRLAGGPSGELF
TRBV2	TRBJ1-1	ASFTEGGTEAF
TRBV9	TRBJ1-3	ASSTGQQGNTIY
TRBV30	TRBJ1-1	AWREGLLNTEAF
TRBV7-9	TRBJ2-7	ASRSIAAYEQY
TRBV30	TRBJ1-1	AWSVSGGNTEAF
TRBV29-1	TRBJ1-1	SVWTGLNTEAF
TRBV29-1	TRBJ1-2	SPPDGYT
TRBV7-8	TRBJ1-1	ASSGDRWRTEAF
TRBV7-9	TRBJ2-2	ASSQEQSKLSNTGELF
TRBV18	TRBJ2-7	ASSLTGGRAYEQY
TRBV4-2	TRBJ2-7	ASSGQVNYEQY
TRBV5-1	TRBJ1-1	ASSLGGQVNTEAF
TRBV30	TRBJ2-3	AWKLAYPTDTQY
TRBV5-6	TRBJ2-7	ASSPGEGKQY
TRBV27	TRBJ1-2	ASSFQAGGYGYT
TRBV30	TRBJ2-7	AWSPGQGDYEQY
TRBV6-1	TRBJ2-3	ASREGEGEVDTQY
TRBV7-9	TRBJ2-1	ASSRVNNEQF
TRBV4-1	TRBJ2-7	ASSQDGEGRY
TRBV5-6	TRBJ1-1	ASSLRDKLNTEAF
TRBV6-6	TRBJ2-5	ASSFRGAGETQY
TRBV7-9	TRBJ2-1	ASSPPLGLAGGNEQF
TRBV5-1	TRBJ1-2	ASSLDRVGYT
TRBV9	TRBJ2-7	ASSVGTGALAGGQYEQY
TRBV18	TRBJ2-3	ASSPTSGSTDTQY
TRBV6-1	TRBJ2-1	ASSERGHNEQF
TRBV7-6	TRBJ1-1	ASSQQGGGTEAF
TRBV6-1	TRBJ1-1	ASSDSDTEAF
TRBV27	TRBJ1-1	ASRGGVLGIMNTEAF
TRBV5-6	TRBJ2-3	ASSRGLAGGADTQY
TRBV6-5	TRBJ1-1	ASSLDRGLEPEAF
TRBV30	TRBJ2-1	AWSVRNRYNEQF
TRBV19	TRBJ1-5	ASSIDHHPQGDQPQH
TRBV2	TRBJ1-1	ASSIFIGQTEAF
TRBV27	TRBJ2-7	ASSLRTGLDYEQY
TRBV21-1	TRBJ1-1	ASSHRTEEGNTEAF
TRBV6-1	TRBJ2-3	ASSEAMGGRALDTQY
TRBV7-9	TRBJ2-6	ASSLVGVSANVLT
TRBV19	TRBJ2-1	ASSIPGWGGTIEQF
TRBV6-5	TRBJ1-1	ASSYPGVHTEAF
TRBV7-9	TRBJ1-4	ASSGIGRGEKLF
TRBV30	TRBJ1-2	AWSPRGLQYVNYGYT
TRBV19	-	ASSIDHSSFYEQY
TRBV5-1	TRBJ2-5	ASSSGLAGDQENQY
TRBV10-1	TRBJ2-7	ASLTSGRLPYEQY
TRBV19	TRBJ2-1	ASSIDNGEGQF